The 9 T cell receptor beta chains below were found in one sample sequenced in a study of technical replicates of blood from a handful of donors. Only in-frame clones appear in the TCRdb table, and some are missing; sequencing was by immunoSEQ multiplex PCR. Of about 84,000 clones listed, around 97% are singletons. The sequenced material came from T cells isolated from PBMCs. Every receptor here comes from a human donor in good health.

The chain combines TRBV14 with TRBJ1-1; D is uncertain. Trimming pared 1 base from V and 8 bases from J, leaving 11 bases between. CDR1 is SGHDN, CDR2 FVKESK, per germline. The CDR3 length is 13 residues. CDR3 in DNA: TGTGCCAGCAGCCAAGCTCAACCTCTAGAAGCTTTCTTT. The encoded protein is CASSQAQPLEAFF.

CDR3 residues: CAISEYAQATDTQYF. The DNA for the CDR3 is TGTGCCATCAGTGAGTACGCCCAAGCAACAGATACGCAGTATTTT. V gene TRBV10-3 combines with J gene TRBJ2-3; the D is unclear. The ends were cut back, 1 base at V and 3 bases at J, with 11 bases in the middle. Looked up from germline, CDR1 is ENHRY and CDR2 is SYGVKD. The CDR3 contains 15 residues.

V usage is TRBV15 and J usage is TRBJ1-2; no reliable D call. In germline, CDR1 is LNHNV, CDR2 YYDKDF (reference sequence). V lost 0 bases to trimming and J lost 2 bases, with 7 bases between them. The CDR3 covers 14 residues. The CDR3 coding sequence is TGTGCCACCAGCAGAGATCTGGGCAACTATGGCTACACCTTC. Its translation: CATSRDLGNYGYTF.

The chain couples TRBV29-1 to TRBJ2-1; 9 bases map to TRBD2. This CDR3 contains 15 residues. In germline, CDR1 is SQVTM, CDR2 ANQGSEA. V lost 3 bases to trimming and J lost 8 bases; unmatched junction nucleotides: 11. CDR3 nucleotide sequence: TGCAGCGTTGATGGTTTAGCGGGAGTGTCAGATGAGCAGTTCTTC. It encodes CSVDGLAGVSDEQFF.

V is TRBV7-9 and J is TRBJ2-5; 16 bases agree with TRBD2. V was pared by 4 bases and J by 4 bases, with 9 bases of the junction left unmatched. The CDR3 is made up of 18 amino acids. Germline lookup yields CDR1 SEHNR and CDR2 FQNEAQ (reference sequence). The chain's CDR3 is CASSSSGTSGRAGETQYF. CDR3 DNA sequence: TGTGCCAGCAGCTCGTCCGGGACTAGCGGGAGGGCCGGAGAGACCCAGTACTTC.

This clone has only one observation. The chain employs TRBV6-6 and TRBJ1-5; no definite D call. This CDR3 is built from 12 residues. V dropped 6 bases and J dropped 1 base, with 4 bases sitting between them. Per germline, CDR1 MNHNY and CDR2 SVGAGI (reference sequence). The DNA of the CDR3 is TGTGCCAGCAGCCTCAGCAATCAGCCCCAGCATTTT. This gives the protein CASSLSNQPQHF.

This sequence joins TRBV11-2 and TRBJ2-7; TRBD2 aligns across 8 bases. The CDR3 extends over 20 amino acids. The J segment lost 0 bases and the V segment lost 0 bases, leaving 16 bases of the junction unmatched. The germline gives CDR1 SGHAT, CDR2 FQNNGV. The CDR3 is CASSLDRWREARNSSYEQYF. The DNA for the CDR3 is TGTGCCAGCAGCTTAGACCGTTGGCGGGAGGCTCGAAATAGCTCCTACGAGCAGTACTTC.

This chain uses TRBV6-1 with TRBJ2-7, with 7 bases identical to TRBD2. CDR3 length: 13 amino acids. The germline gives CDR1 MNHNS, CDR2 SASEGT. J lost 1 base, V lost 8 bases, and 5 bases had no gene match. The CDR3 nucleotides are TGTGCCAGCTCAGGGACTATTTCCTACGAGCAGTACTTC. This encodes CASSGTISYEQYF.

The rearrangement joins TRBV7-6 to TRBJ2-7; D is unclear. The V gene's germline CDR1 is SGHVS and CDR2 FNYEAQ. The CDR3 length is 16 residues. V was trimmed by 5 bases and J by 6 bases, leaving 23 bases between them. CDR3 sequence (DNA): TGTGCCAGCAGCCTCCTTGGTCCCCACAGTCAGAGCGAGCAGTACTTC. This codes for CASSLLGPHSQSEQYF. The variable domain in full, with the rest retrieved from reference TRBV7-6 and TRBJ2-7, is GAGVSQSPRYKVTKRGQDVALRCDPISGHVSLYWYRQALGQGPEFLTYFNYEAQQDKSGLPNDRFSAERPEGSISTLTIQRTEQRDSAMYRCASSLLGPHSQSEQYFGPGTRLTVT.